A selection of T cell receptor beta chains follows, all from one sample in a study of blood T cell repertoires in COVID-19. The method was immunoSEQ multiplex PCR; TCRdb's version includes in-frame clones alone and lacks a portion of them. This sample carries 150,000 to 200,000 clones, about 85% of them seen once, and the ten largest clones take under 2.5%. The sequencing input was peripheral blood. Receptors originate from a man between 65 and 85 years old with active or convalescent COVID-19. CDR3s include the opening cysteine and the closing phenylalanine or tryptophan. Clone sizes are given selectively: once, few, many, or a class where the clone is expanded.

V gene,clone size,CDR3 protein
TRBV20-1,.,CSALVEGYTF
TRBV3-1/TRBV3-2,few,CASSLQLAGDINGELFF
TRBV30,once,CAWSRTGNEQFF
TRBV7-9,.,CASSPRGSGANVLTF
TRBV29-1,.,CSVAFGQGITEAFF
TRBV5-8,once,CASSSSRYTEAFF
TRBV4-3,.,CASSQAGEGAQYF
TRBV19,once,CASSISGRGSNEQFF
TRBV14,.,CASSRPGASNNEQFF
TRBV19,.,CASRLSGTGISSEQFF
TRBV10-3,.,CAISESGRRETQYF
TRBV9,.,CASRAERASESGELFF
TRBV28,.,CASRQQGEDGYTF
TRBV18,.,CASSPQGVKNIQYF
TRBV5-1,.,CASSTHQGAGYTF
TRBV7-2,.,CASSLWSGTVSNQPQHF
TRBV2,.,CASGGQTSLYGYTF
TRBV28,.,CASSIGTGDEQYF
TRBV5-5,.,CASSLAVVMAGYGYTF
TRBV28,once,CASTRHRGANEKLFF
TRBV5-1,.,CASSIAGGRGPSSSYNEQFF
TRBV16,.,CASSQSLEGSVNEKLFF
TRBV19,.,CAIGDSFNQPQHF
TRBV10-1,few,CASSELGWLAGGRSYNEQFF
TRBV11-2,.,CASSLEGVRSGNTIYF
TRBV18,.,CASSPGLGISYEQYF
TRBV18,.,CASSPGRGANTEAFF
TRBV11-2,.,CASSLNTGVHGYTF
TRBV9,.,CASSALSSYNSPLHF
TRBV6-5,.,CASRDSVYEQFF
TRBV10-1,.,CASSAGITYEQYF
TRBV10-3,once,CAISGQGSTDTQYF
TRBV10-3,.,CAIREAGVQETQYF
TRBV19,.,CASSVARVATGELFF
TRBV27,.,CASRQQGSYGYTF
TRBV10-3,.,CAISVDRSEYGYTF
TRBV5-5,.,CASNRLRDANTGELFF
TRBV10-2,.,CASRRTGSSYNSPLHF